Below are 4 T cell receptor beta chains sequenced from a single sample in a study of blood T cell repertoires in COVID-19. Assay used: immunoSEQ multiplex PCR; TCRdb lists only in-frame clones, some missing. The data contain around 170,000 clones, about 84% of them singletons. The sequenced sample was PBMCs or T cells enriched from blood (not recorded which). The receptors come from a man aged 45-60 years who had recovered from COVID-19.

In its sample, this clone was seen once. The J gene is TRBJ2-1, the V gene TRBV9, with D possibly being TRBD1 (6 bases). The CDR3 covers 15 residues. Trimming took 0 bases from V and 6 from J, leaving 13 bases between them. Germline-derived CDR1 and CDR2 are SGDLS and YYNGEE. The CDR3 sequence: CASSVAGQGRNEQFF. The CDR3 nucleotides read TGTGCCAGCAGCGTAGCAGGCCAGGGGCGCAATGAGCAGTTCTTC.

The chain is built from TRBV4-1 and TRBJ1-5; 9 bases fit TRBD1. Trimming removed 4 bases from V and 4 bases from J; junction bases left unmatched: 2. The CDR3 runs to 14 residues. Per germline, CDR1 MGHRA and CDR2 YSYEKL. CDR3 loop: CASSPDRGNQPQHF. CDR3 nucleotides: TGCGCCAGCAGCCCGGACAGGGGAAATCAGCCCCAGCATTTT.

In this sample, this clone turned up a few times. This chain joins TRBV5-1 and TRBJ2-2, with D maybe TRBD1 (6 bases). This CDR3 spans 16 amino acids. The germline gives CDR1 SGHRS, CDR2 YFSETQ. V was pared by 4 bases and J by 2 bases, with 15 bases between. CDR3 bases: TGCGCCAGCAGCGCCTTAACAGGGATTAACACCGGGGAGCTGTTTTTT. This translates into CASSALTGINTGELFF. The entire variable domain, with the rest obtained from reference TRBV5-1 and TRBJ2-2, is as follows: KAGVTQTPRYLIKTRGQQVTLSCSPISGHRSVSWYQQTPGQGLQFLFEYFSETQRNKGNFPGRFSGRQFSNSRSEMNVSTLELGDSALYLCASSALTGINTGELFFGEGSRLTVL.

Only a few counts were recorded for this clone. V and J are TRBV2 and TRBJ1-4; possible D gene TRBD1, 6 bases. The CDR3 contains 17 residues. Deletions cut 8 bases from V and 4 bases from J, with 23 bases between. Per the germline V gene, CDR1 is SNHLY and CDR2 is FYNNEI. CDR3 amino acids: CASFHRALWVCNEKLFF. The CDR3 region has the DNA TGTGCCAGCTTCCACAGGGCTCTTTGGGTTTGTAATGAAAAACTGTTTTTT.